The entry below describes one T cell receptor (beta chain). What it recognizes is unknown. V was trimmed by 4 bases and J by 0 bases, leaving 6 bases between them. The V gene's germline CDR1 is SQVTM and CDR2 ANQGSEA. The CDR3 covers 12 residues. This specimen comes from a study of Ad26.COV2.S vaccination and SARS-CoV-2 variants. The study's findings and limits: With respect to non-spike TCR breadth, vaccine and placebo recipients were similar. Substantial response breadth was reportedly seen for spike-specific CD8+ and CD4+ T cells after vaccination.

The method was immunoSEQ multiplex PCR; TCRdb's version includes in-frame clones alone and lacks a portion of them. The data hold around 450,000 clones, with 75% to 90% observed a single time. Treatment indicated: around 19 received Ad26.COV2.S at low or high dose, single or two shots; about 5 received placebo; per-sample allocation not given. On day 63 after the first injection, vaccine and placebo recipients gave samples. Its platform was an Ad26 vector, and its expressed antigen was Wuhan-strain SARS-CoV-2 spike. Sequences were derived from peripheral blood, sampled in a trial of Ad26.COV2.S vaccine versus placebo. The V and J genes are TRBV29-1 and TRBJ1-2; unclear D gene. The TCR comes from a person between 18 and 65 years old who received the Ad26.COV2.S COVID-19 vaccine or a placebo. The CDR3 is CSVGRSNYGYTF. CDR3 DNA sequence: TGCAGCGTTGGTCGGTCTAACTATGGCTACACCTTC.